These 29 T cell receptor beta chains originate from one sample sequenced in a study of CD8 T cells in ankylosing spondylitis. Study-wide results and caveats: Ankylosing spondylitis blood seemed to carry a telltale TCR beta motif made of eight highly homologous variants.

Their antigen targets remain unknown. TCRdb analysed the 5' RACE reads with MiXCR anew, one entry per CDR3 protein. The sample includes fewer than 550,000 distinct CDR3 sequences, about 5.4% seen only once; the top ten take roughly 3.3%. Material: blood, either unsorted or a sorted T cell fraction (not recorded which). These receptors all come from a male donor with ankylosing spondylitis.

This clonotype was seen many times. V and J are TRBV30 and TRBJ2-1, with a weak D call TRBD2 (5 bases). The V end lost 6 bases, the J end lost 2 bases, and 14 bases lay between the germline ends. The CDR3 is 14 residues long. Germline V gene lookup returns CDR1 GTSNPN and CDR2 SVGIG (reference sequence). CDR3 nucleotides: TGTGCCTGCAACCGGGATAGCCCCTACAATGAGCAGTTCTTC. This codes for CACNRDSPYNEQFF.

This clonotype was observed at least ten times. The CDR3 region is CASSLTAGRTNGYTF. As DNA, the CDR3 is TGCGCCAGCAGCTTGACGGCGGGGCGCACAAATGGCTACACCTTC. The genes are TRBV5-1 and TRBJ1-2; perhaps TRBD1 as D (5 bases). The CDR3 totals 15 residues. Trimming removed 1 base from V and 6 bases from J, with 16 bases in between. CDR1 and CDR2 (germline): SGHRS, YFSETQ. Full variable domain (rest looked up from reference TRBV5-1 and TRBJ1-2): KAGVTQTPRYLIKTRGQQVTLSCSPISGHRSVSWYQQTPGQGLQFLFEYFSETQRNKGNFPGRFSGRQFSNSRSEMNVSTLELGDSALYLCASSLTAGRTNGYTFGSGTRLTVV.

This clonotype was found a few times. The chain uses TRBV24-1 and TRBJ2-2, with D possibly TRBD2 on 6 matching bases. Trimming took off 0 bases at V and 7 bases at J, with 17 bases between the two ends. The CDR3 contains 17 residues. CDR1 KGHDR and CDR2 SFDVKD come from the germline V gene. CDR3 in amino acids: CATSDLSISRGNGELFF. CDR3 nucleotide sequence: TGTGCCACCAGTGATTTGTCGATTAGCCGGGGGAACGGGGAGCTGTTTTTT.

The sample holds many counts of this clonotype. The V gene is TRBV12-3 or TRBV12-4, the J gene TRBJ1-3, with D tentatively TRBD1 (6 bases). Trimming stripped 5 bases from V and 2 bases from J, with 10 bases between. CDR3 size: 14 residues. This CDR3 is CASSLRGTGNTIYF. The CDR3 DNA is TGTGCCAGCAGTCTCAGGGGTACTGGAAACACCATATATTTT.

This clonotype was picked up many times. The CDR3 nucleotides are TGTGCCAGCATGGCTAGAACCGGGGAGCTGTTTTTT. Amino acid sequence: CASMARTGELFF. This chain uses TRBV27 with TRBJ2-2, with unresolved D. Germline V CDR1 and CDR2: MNHEY, SMNVEV (reference sequence). V shed 7 bases and J shed 5 bases, with 8 bases lying between them. CDR3 length: 12 amino acids.

This clonotype was seen more than once but under ten times. The chain employs TRBV5-1 and TRBJ1-4; D is ambiguous. The V gene lost 4 bases and the J gene lost 8 bases, with 12 bases spanning the gap. The CDR3 covers 13 residues. CDR1 and CDR2 (germline): SGHRS, YFSETQ. The CDR3 loop is CASSASLEEKLFF. The CDR3 DNA reads as TGCGCCAGCAGCGCCAGCCTGGAGGAAAAACTGTTTTTT.

This clonotype was seen a few times. V and J are TRBV4-2 and TRBJ2-7; 9 bases line up with TRBD1. The CDR3 covers 14 residues. The V and J ends lost 5 bases and 4 bases, in that order; junction bases with no gene match: 6. In germline, CDR1 is LGHNA, CDR2 YNFKEQ. The CDR3 sequence: CASSNRDREYEQYF. CDR3 sequence (DNA): TGTGCCAGCAGCAACCGGGACAGGGAATACGAGCAGTACTTC.

Turning to this clonotype: The junction departs from germline at one end; a sequencing error may be responsible. The genes are TRBV20-1 and TRBJ2-1; a weak D match, TRBD1 (7 bases). This CDR3 has 19 amino acids. Germline assignment: CDR1 DFQATT and CDR2 SNEGSKA (reference sequence). The DNA of the CDR3 is TGCTGTGCTAGAGATAAGGAGGGGGCTGCGGTATTCTCCTACAATGAGCAGTTCTTC. It translates to CCARDKEGAAVFSYNEQFF.

This clonotype appeared many times. This chain joins TRBV5-1 and TRBJ2-7; 7 bases agree with TRBD1. Germline trimming cut 0 bases from V and 3 bases from J; bases unmatched to any gene: 9. Germline CDR1 reads SGHRS; CDR2 reads YFSETQ. This CDR3 is built from 16 residues. The CDR3 loop reads CASSLDVDRLSYEQYF. The DNA for the CDR3 is TGCGCCAGCAGCTTGGACGTGGACAGGTTAAGCTACGAGCAGTACTTC. Filled out from reference TRBV5-1 and TRBJ2-7, the complete variable domain reads KAGVTQTPRYLIKTRGQQVTLSCSPISGHRSVSWYQQTPGQGLQFLFEYFSETQRNKGNFPGRFSGRQFSNSRSEMNVSTLELGDSALYLCASSLDVDRLSYEQYFGPGTRLTVT.

This clonotype was counted at least ten times. The V call is TRBV5-1, the J call TRBJ1-2, with 7 bases aligning to TRBD1. Germline CDR1 is SGHRS and CDR2 is YFSETQ. The V gene end was trimmed by 0 bases and the J gene end by 8 bases; junction bases not matched to a gene: 4. This CDR3 comprises 13 residues. CDR3: CASSLGQGQGYTF. CDR3 bases: TGCGCCAGCAGCTTGGGACAGGGTCAAGGCTACACCTTC.

This clonotype was recorded many times. The V call is TRBV10-3, the J call TRBJ2-5; tentatively, D is TRBD1 (6 bases). The CDR3 is made up of 14 amino acids. In germline, CDR1 is ENHRY, CDR2 SYGVKD. The V and J ends lost 0 bases and 2 bases respectively, with 7 bases between them. For the CDR3, the DNA is TGTGCCATCAGTGAGTCGGGGACACAAGAGACCCAGTACTTC. As protein: CAISESGTQETQYF.

The gene calls are TRBV2 and TRBJ2-6; TRBD1 is a possible D gene (7 bases). The CDR3 contains 16 residues. CDR1 is SNHLY and CDR2 is FYNNEI in the germline V gene. The V end was cut by 5 bases, the J end by 5 bases, with 16 bases between. CDR3 nucleotide sequence: TGTGCCAGCAGTCGTACTACAGGGGACTGGGCCAACGTCCTGACTTTC. Translated, it gives CASSRTTGDWANVLTF.

This clonotype was counted at least ten times. The genes are TRBV6-2 or TRBV6-3 and TRBJ2-1; D ambiguous. CDR3 size: 13 residues. Germline V gene sequence: CDR1 MNHEY, CDR2 SVGEGT. The V and J ends lost 0 bases and 9 bases respectively, with 9 bases between them. CDR3 DNA: TGTGCCAGCAGTTACTCCGTCGGCATTGAGCAGTTCTTC. It is translated as CASSYSVGIEQFF.

This clonotype was counted many times. The gene calls are TRBV4-1 and TRBJ1-5; TRBD1 matches at 9 bases. The CDR3 extends over 14 amino acids. The ends lost 2 bases at V and 10 bases at J; junction bases unmatched: 6. From germline, CDR1 is MGHRA and CDR2 YSYEKL. The CDR3 DNA reads TGCGCCAGCAGCCAACTGGACAGGGGATATCCCCAGCATTTT. It translates to CASSQLDRGYPQHF.

This clonotype occurred many times. This rearrangement joins TRBV4-3 to TRBJ2-1, with D tentatively TRBD1 (6 bases). There are 17 residues in the CDR3. The germline V gene encodes CDR1 LGHNA and CDR2 YSLEER. Trimming left V 0 bases short and J 6 bases short, with 18 bases between. The chain's CDR3 is CASSQDRNREYSNEQFF. CDR3 bases: TGCGCCAGCAGCCAAGATAGGAACAGGGAATATTCCAATGAGCAGTTCTTC.

J is TRBJ2-5 and V is TRBV7-2; TRBD2 agrees at 7 bases. This CDR3 contains 12 residues. Germline loops: CDR1 SGHTA, CDR2 FQGNSA. After removal of 5 bases from V and 7 bases from J, the junction contained 4 bases not matched to a gene. The CDR3: CASSPIAGTQYF. CDR3 DNA: TGTGCCAGCAGCCCAATAGCGGGGACCCAGTACTTC.

The V gene is TRBV7-9, the J gene TRBJ2-2; no firm D call. With 6 bases removed from V and 6 bases from J, the gap between germline ends came to 11 bases. The germline V gene has CDR1 SEHNR and CDR2 FQNEAQ (reference sequence). The CDR3 covers 13 residues. CDR3 nucleotide sequence: TGTGCCAGCAGGGACCCCTCCCCCGGGGAGCTGTTTTTT. Translating gives CASRDPSPGELFF. The full variable domain, completed using reference TRBV7-9 and TRBJ2-2, is DTGVSQNPRHKITKRGQNVTFRCDPISEHNRLYWYRQTLGQGPEFLTYFQNEAQLEKSRLLSDRFSAERPKGSFSTLEIQRTEQGDSAMYLCASRDPSPGELFFGEGSRLTVL.

This clonotype was observed at least ten times. The chain links TRBV4-2 to TRBJ1-4, with D possibly matching TRBD1 (5 bases). There are 17 residues in the CDR3. The germline V gene has CDR1 LGHNA and CDR2 YNFKEQ. The ends were cut back, 1 base at V and 4 bases at J, with 16 bases in the middle. CDR3 residues: CASSQAARVGINEKLFF. CDR3 in DNA: TGTGCCAGCAGCCAAGCTGCCAGGGTGGGGATTAATGAAAAACTGTTTTTT.

There are many counts of this clonotype. This rearrangement joins TRBV27 to TRBJ2-7; D is unclear. CDR1 MNHEY and CDR2 SMNVEV come from the germline V gene (reference sequence). There are 13 residues in the CDR3. Trimming took 3 bases from V and 3 from J, leaving 9 bases between them. The CDR3 protein is CASSFGPYYEQYF. CDR3 coding DNA: TGTGCCAGCAGTTTTGGCCCGTACTACGAGCAGTACTTC.

This clonotype was counted many times. The chain employs TRBV7-2 and TRBJ2-5; D unclear. The CDR3 totals 13 residues. Per the germline V gene, CDR1 is SGHTA and CDR2 is FQGNSA. The V and J ends lost 2 bases and 2 bases respectively, with 6 bases between them. The CDR3 reads CASSLLEQETQYF. For the CDR3, the DNA is TGTGCCAGCAGCTTACTCGAGCAAGAGACCCAGTACTTC.

At least ten counts were recorded for this clonotype. The chain employs TRBV10-3 and TRBJ1-1; D might be TRBD1 (5 bases). The germline gives CDR1 ENHRY, CDR2 SYGVKD. Trimming pared 7 bases from V and 1 base from J, leaving 16 bases between. This CDR3 is 15 amino acids long. CDR3 DNA: TGTGCCATCAAGGAGGGACTGGGGAGGAACACTGAAGCTTTCTTT. It codes for CAIKEGLGRNTEAFF.

The table lists this clonotype with many counts. The chain uses TRBV5-1 and TRBJ2-5; 9 bases fit TRBD1. Germline CDR1 SGHRS, CDR2 YFSETQ. This CDR3 comprises 14 residues. The J segment lost 2 bases and the V segment lost 7 bases, leaving 6 bases of the junction unmatched. CDR3 in DNA: TGCGCCAGCGGTGACAGGGGGAGGCAAGAGACCCAGTACTTC. This sequence encodes CASGDRGRQETQYF. The variable domain in full, with the rest retrieved from reference TRBV5-1 and TRBJ2-5, is KAGVTQTPRYLIKTRGQQVTLSCSPISGHRSVSWYQQTPGQGLQFLFEYFSETQRNKGNFPGRFSGRQFSNSRSEMNVSTLELGDSALYLCASGDRGRQETQYFGPGTRLLVL.

This clonotype was found many times. V usage is TRBV11-2 and J usage is TRBJ1-5; D may be TRBD1 (5 bases). CDR1 SGHAT and CDR2 FQNNGV come from the germline V gene. V was shortened by 6 bases and J by 0 bases, with 15 bases between the two germline ends. The CDR3 is 16 amino acids. The CDR3 loop is CASSPDSTHSNQPQHF. For the CDR3, the DNA is TGTGCCAGCAGTCCCGACAGCACACATAGCAATCAGCCCCAGCATTTT.

This clonotype appeared many times. The CDR3 loop is CASRPGHGVYEQYF. Written as DNA, the CDR3 is TGTGCCAGCAGACCGGGACACGGAGTCTACGAGCAGTACTTC. This chain uses TRBV12-3 or TRBV12-4 with TRBJ2-7; maybe TRBD1 (6 bases). With 6 bases removed from V and 3 bases from J, the gap between germline ends came to 15 bases. CDR3 length equals 14 residues.

This clonotype was recorded at least ten times. J is TRBJ2-3 and V is TRBV10-3, with 7 positions matching TRBD2. The CDR3 extends over 16 amino acids. Trimming at V came to 0 bases and at J to 5 bases, leaving 8 bases not matched to a gene. Germline V gene sequence: CDR1 ENHRY, CDR2 SYGVKD. In DNA, the CDR3 is TGTGCCATCAGTGAGTCGGCGGGAGAAGAGGAAGATACGCAGTATTTT. Translation: CAISESAGEEEDTQYF.

The sample holds a few counts of this clonotype. CDR3 residues: CASSLGSVSELFF. CDR3 bases: TGTGCCAGCAGCTTAGGCTCGGTGTCAGAGCTGTTTTTT. This chain joins TRBV7-2 and TRBJ2-2, with unresolved D. The CDR3 covers 13 residues. Germline CDR1 and CDR2: SGHTA and FQGNSA. Trimming removed 1 base at V and 11 bases at J, with 11 bases between. Supplemented by reference TRBV7-2 and TRBJ2-2, the full variable domain reads GAGVSQSPSNKVTEKGKDVELRCDPISGHTALYWYRQSLGQGLEFLIYFQGNSAPDKSGLPSDRFSAERTGGSVSTLTIQRTQQEDSAVYLCASSLGSVSELFFGEGSRLTVL.

In this sample, this clonotype turned up many times. A junction boundary mismatches the germline segment, possibly from a read error. V and J are TRBV7-2 and TRBJ1-1; D remains ambiguous. The CDR3 consists of 14 residues. The V gene's germline CDR1 is SGHTA and CDR2 FQGNSA. CDR3 sequence reads: CASSLATANTEAFF. CDR3 in DNA: TGTGCCAGCAGTTTAGCGACGGCGAACACTGAAGCTTTCTTT.

The chain joins TRBV27 to TRBJ2-1; TRBD2 might be the D (6 bases). Trimming pared 5 bases from V and 0 bases from J, leaving 14 bases between. CDR3 size: 16 residues. Germline values: CDR1 MNHEY, CDR2 SMNVEV (reference sequence). In DNA form, the CDR3 reads TGTGCCAGCAGTATCCTAGGAGGGCGCTCCTACAATGAGCAGTTCTTC. Translating it yields CASSILGGRSYNEQFF.

The rearrangement uses TRBV5-1 and TRBJ2-2; 7 bases agree with TRBD2. Looked up from germline, CDR1 is SGHRS and CDR2 is YFSETQ. V gave up 3 bases and J gave up 0 bases; unmatched junction bases: 5. This CDR3 has 16 amino acids. CDR3 protein: CASSSRTRANTGELFF. The CDR3 coding sequence is TGCGCCAGCAGCTCCCGGACTAGGGCGAACACCGGGGAGCTGTTTTTT.